The TCR beta chain under discussion was sequenced for a study of shared clonotypes between healthy human individuals. The CDR3 runs 14 residues. V was clipped by 1 base and J by 8 bases, with 14 bases between them. CDR1 is SQVTM and CDR2 is ANQGSEA in the germline V gene. What was sequenced on ten immunoSEQ deep assay plates was unsorted PBMC DNA. Per the original methods: Filtering differed because ImmunoSEQ produced junction-only sequences that carried no quality scores. Measured with immunoSEQ multiplex PCR; TCRdb has only the in-frame clones, and not every one. From that table come the V and J calls and clone size; the DNA was used to work out D and trimming. The sample carries 530,000 or so clones, around 79% recorded once. For genomic DNA, unsorted samples relied on about 90 million PBMCs.

Sequencing used PBMCs. This clonotype was sampled from a woman between 35 and 50 years old in good health. Some clones in this sample may be carry-over from other donors' samples. The chain has TRBV29-1 and TRBJ1-4; D is perhaps TRBD1 (6 bases). The CDR3 loop reads CSVEVGRGSEKLFF. The CDR3 DNA reads TGCAGCGTTGAAGTAGGCAGGGGAAGCGAAAAACTGTTTTTT.